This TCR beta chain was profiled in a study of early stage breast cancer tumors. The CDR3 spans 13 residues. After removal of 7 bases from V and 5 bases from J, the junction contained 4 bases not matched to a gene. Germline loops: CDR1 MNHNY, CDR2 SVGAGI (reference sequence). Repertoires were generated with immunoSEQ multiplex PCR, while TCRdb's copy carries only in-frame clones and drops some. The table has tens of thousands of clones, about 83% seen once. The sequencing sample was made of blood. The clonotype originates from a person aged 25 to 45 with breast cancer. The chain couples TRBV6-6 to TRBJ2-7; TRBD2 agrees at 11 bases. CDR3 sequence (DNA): TGTGCCAGCAAAGGTAGCGGGAGGGACGAGCAGTACTTC. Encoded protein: CASKGSGRDEQYF.